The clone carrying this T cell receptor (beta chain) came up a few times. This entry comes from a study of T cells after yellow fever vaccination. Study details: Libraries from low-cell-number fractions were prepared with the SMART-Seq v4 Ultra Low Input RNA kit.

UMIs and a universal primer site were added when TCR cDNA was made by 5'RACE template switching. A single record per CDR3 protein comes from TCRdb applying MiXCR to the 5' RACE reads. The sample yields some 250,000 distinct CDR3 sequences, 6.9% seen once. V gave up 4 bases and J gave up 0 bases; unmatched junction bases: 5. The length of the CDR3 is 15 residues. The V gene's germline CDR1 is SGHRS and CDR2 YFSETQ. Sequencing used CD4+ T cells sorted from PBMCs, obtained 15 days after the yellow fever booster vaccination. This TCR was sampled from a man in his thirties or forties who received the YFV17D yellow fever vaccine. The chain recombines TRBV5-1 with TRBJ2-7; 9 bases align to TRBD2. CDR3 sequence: CASSLGLAHSYEQYF. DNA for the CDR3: TGCGCCAGCAGCCTCGGACTAGCGCACTCCTACGAGCAGTACTTC.